Following are 18 T cell receptor beta chains from one sample sequenced in a study of shared clonotypes between healthy human individuals. Naivety among CD8 cells was defined by CD45RO negativity and positive CCR7 selection, thereby excluding terminally differentiated effector memory CD45RA+ cells. Sequencing was performed with immunoSEQ multiplex PCR; in TCRdb, only in-frame clones are kept and a portion is missing. The sample consists of approximately 720,000 clones, around 90% of them appearing once. The sequencing input was naive CD8+ T cells sorted from blood. Receptors were obtained from a man between 25 and 39 years old in good health.

CDR3 amino acids: CASQPTGFYEQYF. In DNA form, the CDR3 reads TGTGCCAGCCAACCGACAGGGTTCTACGAGCAGTACTTC. V is TRBV7-8 and J is TRBJ2-7, with 7 bases matching TRBD1. From germline, CDR1 is SGHVS and CDR2 FQNEAQ. J gave up 3 bases and V 8 bases, and 7 bases lay outside the gene matches. CDR3 length: 13 residues.

The V gene is TRBV19, the J gene TRBJ1-5; TRBD1 might be the D (5 bases). The ends were cut back, 3 bases at V and 0 bases at J, with 9 bases in the middle. The CDR3 is made up of 15 amino acids. Germline CDR1 is LNHDA and CDR2 is SQIVND (reference sequence). The CDR3 DNA reads TGTGCCAGTAGTATGGGGCCCCTTAGCAATCAGCCCCAGCATTTT. It encodes CASSMGPLSNQPQHF.

The rearrangement uses TRBV9 and TRBJ1-3; D is unresolved. The V gene's germline CDR1 is SGDLS and CDR2 YYNGEE. The CDR3 totals 16 residues. The V gene lost 4 bases and the J gene lost 0 bases, with 14 bases spanning the gap. CDR3 region: CASSLAPADSGNTIYF. Written as DNA, the CDR3 is TGTGCCAGCAGCCTAGCCCCCGCGGACTCTGGAAACACCATATATTTT.

The chain is built from TRBV6-5 and TRBJ1-1; D is perhaps TRBD1 (5 bases). The CDR3 length is 15 residues. The V end was cut by 0 bases, the J end by 4 bases, with 12 bases between. CDR1 is MNHEY and CDR2 is SVGAGI in the germline V gene. CDR3 DNA: TGTGCCAGCAGTTACTCCGGGGCCCCCGGCACTGAAGCTTTCTTT. Translated, it gives CASSYSGAPGTEAFF.

The chain combines TRBV19 with TRBJ1-5, with a weak D call TRBD1 (6 bases). Deletions cut 5 bases from V and 5 bases from J, with 16 bases between. The CDR3 sequence is 15 residues long. CDR1 and CDR2 from the germline V gene are LNHDA and SQIVND (reference sequence). The CDR3 region has the DNA TGTGCCAGTAGTCCCGGAGCTACAGGGCATCAGCCCCAGCATTTT. Protein product: CASSPGATGHQPQHF.

The genes are TRBV11-2 and TRBJ2-1; possibly TRBD1 for D (6 bases). With 6 bases removed from V and 9 bases from J, the gap between germline ends came to 12 bases. The CDR3 has 12 residues. Germline V gene data show CDR1 as SGHAT and CDR2 as FQNNGV. The CDR3 region is CASSWRGGEQFF. In DNA form, the CDR3 reads TGTGCCAGCAGTTGGAGAGGGGGTGAGCAGTTCTTC.

This clone appeared a single time. This sequence joins TRBV7-9 and TRBJ2-7, with 9 bases aligning to TRBD1. Germline V gene lookup returns CDR1 SEHNR and CDR2 FQNEAQ (reference sequence). The V gene end was trimmed by 4 bases and the J gene end by 1 base; junction bases not matched to a gene: 11. The CDR3 is 17 residues long. CDR3 residues: CASSYSPGQGNSYEQYF. CDR3 DNA sequence: TGTGCCAGCAGCTACTCACCCGGACAGGGGAATTCCTACGAGCAGTACTTC.

The chain is built from TRBV29-1 and TRBJ1-1; D not certain. The V gene's germline CDR1 is SQVTM and CDR2 ANQGSEA. The CDR3 sequence is 15 residues long. V shed 6 bases and J shed 0 bases, with 17 bases lying between them. The CDR3 nucleotides read TGCAGCGTCCTTTACTTAGGGAACATGAACACTGAAGCTTTCTTT. Amino acid sequence: CSVLYLGNMNTEAFF.

V usage is TRBV5-8 and J usage is TRBJ2-3; D might be TRBD2 (6 bases). Germline CDR1 and CDR2: SGHTS and YDEGEE. V was shortened by 3 bases and J by 2 bases, with 16 bases between the two germline ends. This CDR3 region has 16 residues. As DNA, the CDR3 is TGTGCCAGCAGCTACCCCGTGGGAGGCCCCACAGATACGCAGTATTTT. Residues: CASSYPVGGPTDTQYF. The entire variable domain, with the rest obtained from reference TRBV5-8 and TRBJ2-3, is as follows: EAGVTQSPTHLIKTRGQQATLRCSPISGHTSVYWYQQALGLGLQFLLWYDEGEERNRGNFPPRFSGRQFPNYSSELNVNALELEDSALYLCASSYPVGGPTDTQYFGPGTRLTVL.

The chain is built from TRBV7-9 and TRBJ2-7; 8 bases fit TRBD1. J lost 2 bases, V lost 6 bases, and 9 bases had no gene match. The CDR3 sequence is 15 residues long. CDR1 is SEHNR, CDR2 FQNEAQ, per germline (reference sequence). As DNA, the CDR3 is TGTGCCAGCAGTACTCTAGGGACAGGCACCTACGAGCAGTACTTC. It translates to CASSTLGTGTYEQYF.

Written as DNA, the CDR3 is TGTGCCAGCAGCTTACGACAGGGGGCGAACACTGAAGCTTTCTTT. Translation gives CASSLRQGANTEAFF. The chain links TRBV11-2 to TRBJ1-1; 10 nucleotides line up with TRBD1. The CDR3 has 15 residues. Germline CDR1 SGHAT, CDR2 FQNNGV. With V trimmed by 2 bases and J by 1 base, 1 base remained unmatched.

The rearrangement joins TRBV14 to TRBJ2-7; TRBD1 is a possible D gene (5 bases). V lost 0 bases to trimming and J lost 3 bases, with 12 bases between them. This CDR3 contains 15 residues. In germline, CDR1 is SGHDN, CDR2 FVKESK. The CDR3 DNA sequence: TGTGCCAGCAGCCAAGAGTATCCAGGGAACTACGAGCAGTACTTC. It specifies CASSQEYPGNYEQYF.

The chain has TRBV4-3 and TRBJ2-1; unclear D gene. Per the germline V gene, CDR1 is LGHNA and CDR2 is YSLEER. CDR3 size: 13 residues. Trimming took 2 bases from V and 3 from J, leaving 5 bases between them. The CDR3 spells CASSQWGYNEQFF. CDR3 DNA: TGCGCCAGCAGCCAATGGGGCTACAATGAGCAGTTCTTC.

This clone has a single count. The rearrangement links TRBV7-9 to TRBJ2-2, with 9 bases fitting TRBD1. This CDR3 is built from 17 residues. CDR1 SEHNR and CDR2 FQNEAQ come from the germline V gene (reference sequence). J was trimmed by 3 bases and V by 6 bases; bases with no gene match: 11. The chain's CDR3 is CASSFSTRDRDTGELFF. CDR3 nucleotide sequence: TGTGCCAGCAGTTTCAGCACCCGGGACAGGGACACCGGGGAGCTGTTTTTT.

This chain links TRBV7-8 with TRBJ2-1; 11 bases match TRBD2. Germline trimming cut 3 bases from V and 10 bases from J; bases unmatched to any gene: 11. The CDR3 consists of 16 residues. Per the germline V gene, CDR1 is SGHVS and CDR2 is FQNEAQ. The CDR3 is CASSLGGVAGGPEQFF. As DNA, the CDR3 is TGTGCCAGCAGCTTGGGTGGGGTAGCGGGAGGGCCGGAGCAGTTCTTC.

This sequence joins TRBV9 and TRBJ2-5, with 12 bases lining up with TRBD2. The CDR3 is 16 residues long. V lost 4 bases, J lost 2 bases, and 6 bases stayed unmatched. CDR1 SGDLS and CDR2 YYNGEE come from the germline V gene. CDR3 nucleotides: TGTGCCAGCAGCTCAAGACTAGCGGGGGCACAAGAGACCCAGTACTTC. Its translation: CASSSRLAGAQETQYF.

CDR3 sequence (DNA): TGTGCCAGCAGCTTAGCTAGCGCCGGGACTAGCTTCGTTACGCAGTATTTT. As protein: CASSLASAGTSFVTQYF. V usage is TRBV7-9 and J usage is TRBJ2-3; TRBD2 aligns across 9 bases. CDR1 is SEHNR and CDR2 is FQNEAQ in the germline V gene (reference sequence). The CDR3 sequence is 17 residues long. V gave up 0 bases and J gave up 8 bases; unmatched junction bases: 12.

The V and J genes are TRBV9 and TRBJ2-5, with TRBD2 matching over 7 bases. From germline, CDR1 is SGDLS and CDR2 YYNGEE. V trimming: 3 bases; J trimming: 5 bases; junction bases outside the gene matches: 10. This CDR3 spans 15 amino acids. Here the CDR3 reads CASSASGLGGETQYF. The CDR3 DNA sequence: TGTGCCAGCAGCGCCAGCGGACTAGGAGGTGAGACCCAGTACTTC. The full variable domain, rest sourced from reference TRBV9 and TRBJ2-5, is DSGVTQTPKHLITATGQRVTLRCSPRSGDLSVYWYQQSLDQGLQFLIQYYNGEERAKGNILERFSAQQFPDLHSELNLSSLELGDSALYFCASSASGLGGETQYFGPGTRLLVL.